The sequence of this T cell receptor beta chain was determined in a study of CXCR3-negative and CXCR3-positive naive CD8 T cells (dated by TCRdb to about 2019). For context, the study as a whole: In total, around 150 million TRB reads were obtained, or roughly 1.5 +/- 0.3 million reads per library. The diversity and physicochemical repertoire analyses included 11 donors pooled from two independent experiments. The TRBV-TRBJ cluster analysis covered naive subsets from about 5 donors and memory cells from 3 donors. Here is what the overall study found, with its caveats: Repertoire diversity was comparably high in both naive subsets but much lower in memory CD8+ T cells. Similar TRBV-TRBJ usage was shown by naive CXCR3-negative and CXCR3-positive cells from the same donor, whereas distinct patterns were shown by memory cells. Compared with CXCR3-negative naive cells, CXCR3-positive naive cells had TRB CDR3s with higher hydrophobicity (lower Kidera factor 4), lower energy, and higher strength and volume indices. Freshly isolated PBMCs were used for most assays because CXCR3 expression partially decreased after cryopreservation. Because surface CD5, which is linked to self-reactivity in mice, was comparable between the naive subsets, TCR interaction strength was also inferred from TRB CDR3 physicochemical properties.

For every CD8+ T cell subset, around 300,000 cells were flow-sorted straight into RLT lysis buffer, and each subset was sorted in triplicate. To keep memory contaminants out, a stringent definition of naive CD8+ T cells was applied: CD45RO-CCR7+CD27+CD95-. Peripheral blood mononuclear cells were isolated from buffy coats using standard density gradient centrifugation. A FACSAria III was used to flow-sort naive CXCR3-negative and CXCR3-positive CD8+ T cells. An RNeasy Mini Kit was used to extract total RNA from the sorted cells. Notes on this clonotype: Its recognized antigen is unknown.

The sample was run on a NextSeq 550. The Human TCR Profiling Kit (MiLaboratory) was used to prepare UMI-labeled 5' RACE TRB cDNA libraries. cDNA synthesis used the entire amount of extracted RNA, and PCR amplification then used the entire amount of cDNA produced. The libraries were made side by side, with each library going through the same number of PCR cycles. As for how the authors treated the data: With a minimum of two reads required per UMI, MIGEC and MiXCR pulled out about 50,000 +/- 10,000 unique UMI-labeled TRB cDNA molecules from each library. Each library averaged around 42,000 +/- 9,900 functional in-frame TRB CDR3 nucleotide clonotypes without stop codons. Diversity metrics, including normalized Shannon-Wiener and Chao1, were computed in VDJtools after downsampling to 5000 UMI-labeled TRB molecules per sample. VDJtools computed clonotype-size-weighted physicochemical properties of the central five CDR3 residues: interaction energy, strength, volume and Kidera factor 4. After TCRdb reprocessed the reads, each CDR3 protein sequence was kept as one row, without DNA. Here the V and J calls rest on TCRdb's processing, not on the authors' analysis. Per the sample table, the count is roughly 89,000 distinct CDR3 sequences. The ten biggest clones cover approximately 0.99% of the sample.

The material sequenced was naive CXCR3- CD8+ T cells from blood. The sample's cell subset or site label is to be understood as: CD45RO-CCR7+CD27+CD95- naive CD8+ T cells lacking CXCR3 (TNR3-). The TCR sequence derives from a human donor in good health. Some clones in this sample may be carry-over from other donors' samples.

Here the CDR3 is given as CSGSPGHYGYTF. The chain uses TRBV20-1 and TRBJ1-2; TCRdb lists TRBD1, though no DNA is available to test this call. For CDR1 and CDR2, the germline V gene (reference sequence) lists DFQATT and SNEGSKA. The CDR3 holds 12 amino acids from the cysteine to the phenylalanine. DNA for this receptor is not on file.